The 18 T cell receptor beta chains below come from one sample, sequenced in a study of T cell clones after liver transplantation. Clones were read by immunoSEQ multiplex PCR, and TCRdb kept only the in-frame ones, dropping some. The sample lists 70,000 to 85,000 clones, 75% to 90% seen once, with roughly 0.54% in the top ten. The starting material was CD4+ T cells from blood, obtained before liver transplant. These receptors were obtained from a human donor who received a liver transplant.

This clone is a singleton in its sample. This rearrangement joins TRBV18 to TRBJ1-1, with D unclear. The CDR3 is made up of 15 amino acids. Germline values: CDR1 KGHSH, CDR2 LQKENI. Trimming removed 3 bases from V and 0 bases from J, with 11 bases in between. The CDR3, as DNA: TGTGCCAGCTCACCCCCTGGTATCATGAACACTGAAGCTTTCTTT. It encodes CASSPPGIMNTEAFF. Full variable domain (rest looked up from reference TRBV18 and TRBJ1-1): NAGVMQNPRHLVRRRGQEARLRCSPMKGHSHVYWYRQLPEEGLKFMVYLQKENIIDESGMPKERFSAEFPKEGPSILRIQQVVRGDSAAYFCASSPPGIMNTEAFFGQGTRLTVV.

The CDR3 bases are TGTGCCAGCAGCTTAGGATACCGGGACAGGGGGTTCTTC. Amino acids: CASSLGYRDRGFF. V gene TRBV7-2 combines with J gene TRBJ2-1; 10 bases line up with TRBD1. This CDR3 contains 13 residues. Germline-derived CDR1 and CDR2 are SGHTA and FQGNSA. Unmatched junction bases numbered 6, after V lost 1 base and J lost 15 bases.

The chain links TRBV7-2 to TRBJ1-2, with 9 bases lining up with TRBD1. Germline loops: CDR1 SGHTA, CDR2 FQGNSA. V trimming: 5 bases; J trimming: 5 bases; junction bases outside the gene matches: 9. The CDR3 spans 15 residues. The CDR3 is CASSPSGTGRYGYTF. The DNA for the CDR3 is TGTGCCAGCAGCCCATCCGGGACAGGGAGGTATGGCTACACCTTC.

The chain combines TRBV28 with TRBJ2-3; TRBD2 agrees at 9 bases. Germline values: CDR1 MDHEN, CDR2 SYDVKM. Germline trimming cut 6 bases from V and 2 bases from J; bases unmatched to any gene: 12. The CDR3 runs to 17 residues. Here the CDR3 reads CASRETRLAVITDTQYF. The CDR3 DNA follows: TGTGCCAGCAGGGAAACAAGACTAGCGGTGATCACAGATACGCAGTATTTT.

Points on this clone: Other DNA sequences in the same sample also yield this CDR3. V is TRBV7-2 and J is TRBJ1-5, with D possibly matching TRBD1 (6 bases). The CDR3 sequence is 15 residues long. Germline CDR1 SGHTA, CDR2 FQGNSA. The V and J ends lost 1 base and 4 bases respectively, with 11 bases between them. CDR3 DNA sequence: TGTGCCAGCAGCTTAGGAGGACAGCATAATCAGCCCCAGCATTTT. It encodes CASSLGGQHNQPQHF.

The chain has TRBV4-1 and TRBJ2-3, with D perhaps TRBD2 (6 bases). This CDR3 comprises 14 residues. V was shortened by 4 bases and J by 4 bases, with 12 bases between the two germline ends. Looked up from germline, CDR1 is MGHRA and CDR2 is YSYEKL. The CDR3 protein is CASSLRAGPDTQYF. CDR3 bases: TGCGCCAGCAGCCTTCGTGCGGGGCCAGATACGCAGTATTTT.

This clone appeared a few times. The chain couples TRBV25-1 to TRBJ2-1; 7 positions agree with TRBD2. The germline gives CDR1 MGHDK, CDR2 SYGVNS. V was pared by 2 bases and J by 5 bases, with 6 bases of the junction left unmatched. The CDR3 totals 15 residues. CDR3 protein: CASSEASGINNEQFF. The CDR3 DNA sequence: TGTGCCAGCAGTGAAGCTAGCGGAATAAACAATGAGCAGTTCTTC.

This clone was observed a handful of times. The rearrangement links TRBV7-2 to TRBJ2-7; 13 nucleotides line up with TRBD2. Germline V gene data show CDR1 as SGHTA and CDR2 as FQGNSA. The V segment lost 5 bases and the J segment 5 bases; nucleotides outside the gene matches: 3. The CDR3 covers 14 residues. The CDR3 loop is CASSAGTSGDEQYF. In DNA, the CDR3 is TGTGCCAGCAGCGCGGGGACTAGCGGGGACGAGCAGTACTTC.

This clone has just one count. The gene calls are TRBV27 and TRBJ2-1; possible D gene TRBD2, 6 bases. The CDR3 length is 15 residues. Trimming left V 5 bases short and J 3 bases short, with 14 bases between. Per the germline V gene, CDR1 is MNHEY and CDR2 is SMNVEV (reference sequence). CDR3 DNA sequence: TGTGCCAGCAGTCCCCAGGAGGGTTTCTACAATGAGCAGTTCTTC. Translation: CASSPQEGFYNEQFF.

CDR3 nucleotide sequence: TGTGCCAGCAGCTTATACCAGAACACTGAAGCTTTCTTT. Amino acids: CASSLYQNTEAFF. This chain joins TRBV7-2 and TRBJ1-1; D is ambiguous. This CDR3 comprises 13 residues. The germline V gene has CDR1 SGHTA and CDR2 FQGNSA. Trimming cost V 2 bases and J 1 base, with 5 bases left between them.

This clone has more than one count but fewer than ten. The genes are TRBV6-1 and TRBJ2-5; D uncertain. V dropped 4 bases and J dropped 7 bases, with 13 bases sitting between them. The CDR3 runs to 13 residues. Germline CDR1 MNHNS, CDR2 SASEGT. The DNA of the CDR3 is TGTGCCAGCAGTGGGACGGGCTCGGCGACCCAGTACTTC. This codes for CASSGTGSATQYF.

This clone counts as medium-sized (0.01 to 0.1%). CDR3 sequence (DNA): TGTGCCAGCGGAAAGAGACAGGGGCTTTCCTACGAGCAGTACTTC. Translated, it gives CASGKRQGLSYEQYF. This chain connects TRBV27 to TRBJ2-7; 8 nucleotides align to TRBD1. CDR1 MNHEY and CDR2 SMNVEV come from the germline V gene (reference sequence). V shed 8 bases, J shed 1 base, and the junction held 10 bases outside the gene matches. The CDR3 spans 15 residues.

This clone has only a few counts. The gene calls are TRBV7-8 and TRBJ1-5, with a tentative D call TRBD1 (5 bases). Deletions cut 5 bases from V and 2 bases from J, with 10 bases between. Germline assignment: CDR1 SGHVS and CDR2 FQNEAQ. This CDR3 has 14 amino acids. The CDR3 sequence is CASSPGHGNQPQHF. CDR3 bases: TGTGCCAGCAGCCCCGGACATGGCAATCAGCCCCAGCATTTT.

The J gene is TRBJ1-1, the V gene TRBV7-2, with D perhaps matching TRBD1 (6 bases). Trimming stripped 5 bases from V and 6 bases from J, with 19 bases between. CDR3 length equals 15 residues. Germline V gene data show CDR1 as SGHTA and CDR2 as FQGNSA. CDR3 DNA sequence: TGTGCCAGCAGCCCAAACAGGGTTCTGGACTCTGAAGCTTTCTTT. Amino acids: CASSPNRVLDSEAFF. The variable domain in full, completed from reference TRBV7-2 and TRBJ1-1, reads GAGVSQSPSNKVTEKGKDVELRCDPISGHTALYWYRQSLGQGLEFLIYFQGNSAPDKSGLPSDRFSAERTGGSVSTLTIQRTQQEDSAVYLCASSPNRVLDSEAFFGQGTRLTVV.

This clone appeared a single time. The chain recombines TRBV5-8 with TRBJ2-3; D tentatively reads TRBD1 or TRBD2 (5 bases each). Trimming took off 0 bases at V and 1 base at J, with 15 bases between the two ends. The CDR3 extends over 17 amino acids. Looked up from germline, CDR1 is SGHTS and CDR2 is YDEGEE. In DNA, the CDR3 is TGTGCCAGCAGCTTGGAATGGCTTCGGGGACGCACAGATACGCAGTATTTT. As protein: CASSLEWLRGRTDTQYF.

The rearrangement joins TRBV2 to TRBJ2-5, with D possibly being TRBD2 (5 bases). The CDR3 consists of 13 residues. V lost 5 bases to trimming and J lost 2 bases, with 9 bases between them. Germline CDR1 and CDR2: SNHLY and FYNNEI. CDR3 loop: CASSWTQQETQYF. Written as DNA, the CDR3 is TGTGCCAGCAGTTGGACTCAACAAGAGACCCAGTACTTC.

The chain joins TRBV30 to TRBJ1-2, with 8 nucleotides matching TRBD1. This CDR3 has 13 residues. Germline values: CDR1 GTSNPN, CDR2 SVGIG (reference sequence). The ends lost 5 bases at V and 8 bases at J; junction bases unmatched: 10. CDR3 loop: CAWGRDRPRGYTF. CDR3 coding DNA: TGTGCCTGGGGACGGGACAGGCCCCGGGGCTACACCTTC. Variable domain in full (rest from reference TRBV30 and TRBJ1-2): SQTIHQWPATLVQPVGSPLSLECTVEGTSNPNLYWYRQAAGRGLQLLFYSVGIGQISSEVPQNLSASRPQDRQFILSSKKLLLSDSGFYLCAWGRDRPRGYTFGSGTRLTVV.

This clone occurred a few times. The chain has TRBV28 and TRBJ2-7, with D maybe TRBD1 (5 bases). Germline CDR1 reads MDHEN; CDR2 reads SYDVKM. V lost 9 bases, J lost 4 bases, and 10 bases lay in between. The CDR3 extends over 11 amino acids. The CDR3 DNA follows: TGTGCCAGTTCAACAGGTTACGAGCAGTACTTC. Protein product: CASSTGYEQYF. Filled out from reference TRBV28 and TRBJ2-7, the complete variable domain reads DVKVTQSSRYLVKRTGEKVFLECVQDMDHENMFWYRQDPGLGLRLIYFSYDVKMKEKGDIPEGYSVSREKKERFSLILESASTNQTSMYLCASSTGYEQYFGPGTRLTVT.